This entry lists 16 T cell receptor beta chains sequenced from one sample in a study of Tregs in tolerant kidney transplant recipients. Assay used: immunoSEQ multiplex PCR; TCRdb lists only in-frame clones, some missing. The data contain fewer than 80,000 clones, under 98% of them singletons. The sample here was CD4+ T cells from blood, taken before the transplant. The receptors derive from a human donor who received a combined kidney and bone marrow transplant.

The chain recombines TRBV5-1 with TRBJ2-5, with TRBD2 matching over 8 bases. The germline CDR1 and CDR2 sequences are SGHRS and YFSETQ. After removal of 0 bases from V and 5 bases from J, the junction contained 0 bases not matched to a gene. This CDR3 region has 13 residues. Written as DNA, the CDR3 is TGCGCCAGCAGCTTGGGACTAGCGGAGACCCAGTACTTC. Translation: CASSLGLAETQYF.

Here the CDR3 reads CASSSRRASGSPYEQYF. In DNA, the CDR3 is TGTGCCAGCAGCTCCCGCCGGGCTAGCGGGAGCCCCTACGAGCAGTACTTC. The V gene is TRBV11-2, the J gene TRBJ2-7; TRBD2 aligns across 10 bases. After removal of 4 bases from V and 2 bases from J, the junction contained 11 bases not matched to a gene. The CDR3 has 17 residues. Germline assignment: CDR1 SGHAT and CDR2 FQNNGV.

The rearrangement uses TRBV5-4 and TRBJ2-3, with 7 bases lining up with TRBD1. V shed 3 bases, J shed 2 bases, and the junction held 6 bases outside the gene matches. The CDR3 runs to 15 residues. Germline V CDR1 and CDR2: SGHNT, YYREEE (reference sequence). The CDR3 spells CASSSYRGPTDTQYF. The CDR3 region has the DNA TGTGCCAGCAGCTCATACAGGGGACCCACAGATACGCAGTATTTT.

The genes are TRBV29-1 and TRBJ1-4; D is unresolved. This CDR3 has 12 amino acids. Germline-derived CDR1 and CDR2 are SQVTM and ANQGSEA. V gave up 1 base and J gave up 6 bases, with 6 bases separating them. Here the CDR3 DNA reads TGCAGCGTTGAAGCAGGTGATGAAAAACTGTTTTTT. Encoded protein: CSVEAGDEKLFF.

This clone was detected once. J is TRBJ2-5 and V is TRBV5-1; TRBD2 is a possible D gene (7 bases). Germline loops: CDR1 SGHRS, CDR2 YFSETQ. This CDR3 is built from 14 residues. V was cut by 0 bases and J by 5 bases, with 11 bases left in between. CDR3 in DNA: TGCGCCAGCAGCTTGGCCGGGGGGCGGGAGACCCAGTACTTC. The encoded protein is CASSLAGGRETQYF.

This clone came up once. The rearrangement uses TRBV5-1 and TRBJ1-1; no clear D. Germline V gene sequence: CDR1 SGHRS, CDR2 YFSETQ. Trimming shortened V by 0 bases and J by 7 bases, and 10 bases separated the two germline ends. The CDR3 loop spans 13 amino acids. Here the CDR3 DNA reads TGCGCCAGCAGCTTGGATCAGGCCCGTGAAGCTTTCTTT. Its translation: CASSLDQAREAFF.

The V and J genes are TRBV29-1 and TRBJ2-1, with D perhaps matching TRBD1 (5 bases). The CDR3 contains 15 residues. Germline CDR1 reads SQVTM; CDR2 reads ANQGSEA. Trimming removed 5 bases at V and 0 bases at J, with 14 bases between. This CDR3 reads CSVWLGQSSYNEQFF. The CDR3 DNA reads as TGCAGCGTTTGGCTGGGGCAAAGCTCCTACAATGAGCAGTTCTTC.

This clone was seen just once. CDR3 in amino acids: CASSFRQGRYNEQFF. In DNA, the CDR3 is TGCGCCAGCAGCTTCCGGCAGGGGAGATACAATGAGCAGTTCTTC. This chain connects TRBV5-1 to TRBJ2-1; TRBD1 might be the D (6 bases). Germline values: CDR1 SGHRS, CDR2 YFSETQ. This CDR3 is 15 amino acids long. The ends were cut back, 2 bases at V and 4 bases at J, with 13 bases in the middle.

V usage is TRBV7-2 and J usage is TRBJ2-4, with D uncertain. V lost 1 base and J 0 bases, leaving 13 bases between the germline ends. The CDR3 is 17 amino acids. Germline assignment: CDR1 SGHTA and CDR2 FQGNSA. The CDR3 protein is CASSLGRVPEAKNIQYF. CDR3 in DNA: TGTGCCAGCAGCTTAGGAAGAGTCCCCGAAGCCAAAAACATTCAGTACTTC. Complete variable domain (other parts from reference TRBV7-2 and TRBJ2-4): GAGVSQSPSNKVTEKGKDVELRCDPISGHTALYWYRQSLGQGLEFLIYFQGNSAPDKSGLPSDRFSAERTGGSVSTLTIQRTQQEDSAVYLCASSLGRVPEAKNIQYFGAGTRLSVL.

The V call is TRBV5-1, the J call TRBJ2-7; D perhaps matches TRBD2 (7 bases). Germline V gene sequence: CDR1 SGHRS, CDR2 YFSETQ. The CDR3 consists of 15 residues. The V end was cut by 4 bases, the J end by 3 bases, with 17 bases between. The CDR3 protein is CASSDLAGAFYEQYF. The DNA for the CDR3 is TGCGCCAGCAGCGACCTGGCGGGGGCCTTCTACGAGCAGTACTTC.

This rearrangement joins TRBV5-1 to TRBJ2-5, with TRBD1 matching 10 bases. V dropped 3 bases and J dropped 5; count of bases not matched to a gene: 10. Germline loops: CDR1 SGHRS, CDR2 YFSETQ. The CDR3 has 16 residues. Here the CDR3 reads CASSSSGQGEVETQYF. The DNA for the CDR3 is TGCGCCAGCAGCTCCTCCGGACAGGGGGAGGTCGAGACCCAGTACTTC.

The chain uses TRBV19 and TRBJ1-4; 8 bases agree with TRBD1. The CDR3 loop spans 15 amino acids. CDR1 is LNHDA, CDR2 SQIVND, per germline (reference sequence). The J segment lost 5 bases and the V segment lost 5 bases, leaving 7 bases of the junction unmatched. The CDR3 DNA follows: TGTGCCAGTAGTTCCGGACAGGGAGAGAATGAAAAACTGTTTTTT. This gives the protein CASSSGQGENEKLFF.

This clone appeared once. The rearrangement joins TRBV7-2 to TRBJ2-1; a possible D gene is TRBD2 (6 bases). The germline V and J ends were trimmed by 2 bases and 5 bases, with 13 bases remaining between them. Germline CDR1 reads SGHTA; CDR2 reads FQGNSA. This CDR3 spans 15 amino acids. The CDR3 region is CASSLLGLPNNEQFF. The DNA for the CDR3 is TGTGCCAGCAGCTTATTAGGACTACCCAACAATGAGCAGTTCTTC.

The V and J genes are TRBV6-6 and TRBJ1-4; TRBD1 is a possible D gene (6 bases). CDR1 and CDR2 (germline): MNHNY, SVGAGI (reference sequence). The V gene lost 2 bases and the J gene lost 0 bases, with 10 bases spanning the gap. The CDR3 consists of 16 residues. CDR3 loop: CASSYRQAATNEKLFF. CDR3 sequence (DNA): TGTGCCAGCAGTTACAGACAGGCAGCAACTAATGAAAAACTGTTTTTT.

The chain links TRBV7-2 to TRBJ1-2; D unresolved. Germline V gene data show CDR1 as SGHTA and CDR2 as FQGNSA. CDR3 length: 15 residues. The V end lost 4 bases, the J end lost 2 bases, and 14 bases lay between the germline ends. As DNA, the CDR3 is TGTGCCAGCAGCTCGGGTCGGGGTGCGAACTATGGCTACACCTTC. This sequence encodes CASSSGRGANYGYTF. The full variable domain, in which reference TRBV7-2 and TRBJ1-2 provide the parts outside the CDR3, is GAGVSQSPSNKVTEKGKDVELRCDPISGHTALYWYRQSLGQGLEFLIYFQGNSAPDKSGLPSDRFSAERTGGSVSTLTIQRTQQEDSAVYLCASSSGRGANYGYTFGSGTRLTVV.

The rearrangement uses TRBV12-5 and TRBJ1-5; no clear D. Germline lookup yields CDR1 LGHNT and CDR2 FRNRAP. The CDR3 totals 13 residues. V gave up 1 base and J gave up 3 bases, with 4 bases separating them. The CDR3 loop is CASGLGLNQPQHF. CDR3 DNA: TGTGCTAGTGGTTTGGGACTCAATCAGCCCCAGCATTTT.